This TCR beta chain was identified in a study of T cells in localized non-small cell lung cancer. Study-level points and caveats: Adjacent lung exhibited a median of about 57 among the 100 most abundant tumor clones. Since sequencing was restricted to only one region of the tumor, intratumor heterogeneity remains a possibility.

On this clone itself: Its antigen is not identified.

Here immunoSEQ multiplex PCR was the method, and the copy in TCRdb shows in-frame clones only, minus some. There are about 82,000 clones in the sample; around 81% occur only once, and about a fifth lies in the top ten. The sequencing here drew on PBMCs, taken before any cancer treatment. The receptor's source is a man aged 40 to 75 with stage II squamous cell lung carcinoma.

The CDR3 protein is CAWRRGLDEQYF. The CDR3 DNA follows: TGTGCCTGGAGGCGTGGCCTGGACGAGCAGTACTTC. The chain couples TRBV30 to TRBJ2-7; the D is unclear. CDR1 and CDR2 (germline): GTSNPN, SVGIG (reference sequence). V was trimmed by 3 bases and J by 5 bases, leaving 11 bases between them. The CDR3 is 12 residues long.